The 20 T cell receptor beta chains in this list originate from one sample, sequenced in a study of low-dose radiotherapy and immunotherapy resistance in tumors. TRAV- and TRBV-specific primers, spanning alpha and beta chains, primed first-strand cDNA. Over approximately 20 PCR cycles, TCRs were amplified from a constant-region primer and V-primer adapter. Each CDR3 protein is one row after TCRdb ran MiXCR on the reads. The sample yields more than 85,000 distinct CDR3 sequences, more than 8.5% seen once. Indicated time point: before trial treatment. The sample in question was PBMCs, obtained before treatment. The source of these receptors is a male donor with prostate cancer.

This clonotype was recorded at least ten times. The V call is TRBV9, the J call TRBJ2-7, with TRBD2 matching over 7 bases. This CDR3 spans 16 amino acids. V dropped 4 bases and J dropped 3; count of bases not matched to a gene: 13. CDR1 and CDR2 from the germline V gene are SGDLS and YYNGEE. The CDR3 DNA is TGTGCCAGCAGCCCCCAAGCGGGAACCCTGTTCTACGAGCAGTACTTC. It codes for CASSPQAGTLFYEQYF.

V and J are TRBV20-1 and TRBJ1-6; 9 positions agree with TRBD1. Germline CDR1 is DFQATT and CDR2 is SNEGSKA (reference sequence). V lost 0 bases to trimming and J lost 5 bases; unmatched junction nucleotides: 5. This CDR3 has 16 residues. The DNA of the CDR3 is TGCAGTGCTAGAGATCTACAGGGGGCGAATAATTCACCCCTCCACTTT. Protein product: CSARDLQGANNSPLHF.

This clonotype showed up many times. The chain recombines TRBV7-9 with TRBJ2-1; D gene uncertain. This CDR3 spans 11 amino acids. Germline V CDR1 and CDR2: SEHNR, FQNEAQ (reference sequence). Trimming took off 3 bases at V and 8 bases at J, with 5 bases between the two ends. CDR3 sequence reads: CASSLRYEQFF. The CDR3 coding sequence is TGTGCCAGCAGCTTGCGGTATGAGCAGTTCTTC.

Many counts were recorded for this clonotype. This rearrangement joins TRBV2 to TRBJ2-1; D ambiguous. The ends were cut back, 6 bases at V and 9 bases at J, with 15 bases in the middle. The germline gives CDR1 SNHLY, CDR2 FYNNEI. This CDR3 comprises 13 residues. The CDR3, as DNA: TGTGCCAGCAGGGGATATGACTTTCGTGAGCAGTTCTTC. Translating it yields CASRGYDFREQFF. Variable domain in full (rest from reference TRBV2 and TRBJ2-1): EPEVTQTPSHQVTQMGQEVILRCVPISNHLYFYWYRQILGQKVEFLVSFYNNEISEKSEIFDDQFSVERPDGSNFTLKIRSTKLEDSAMYFCASRGYDFREQFFGPGTRLTVL.

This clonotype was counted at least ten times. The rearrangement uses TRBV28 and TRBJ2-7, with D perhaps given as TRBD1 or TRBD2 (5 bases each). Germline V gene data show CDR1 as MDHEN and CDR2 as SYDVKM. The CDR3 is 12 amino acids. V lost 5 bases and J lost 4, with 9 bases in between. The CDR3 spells CASSPGAYEQYF. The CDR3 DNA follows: TGTGCCAGCAGTCCCGGGGCTTACGAGCAGTACTTC.

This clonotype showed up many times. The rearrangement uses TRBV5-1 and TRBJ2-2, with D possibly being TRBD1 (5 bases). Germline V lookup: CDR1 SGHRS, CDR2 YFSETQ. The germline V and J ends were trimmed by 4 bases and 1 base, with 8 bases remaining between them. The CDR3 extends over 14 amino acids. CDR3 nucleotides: TGCGCCAGCAGCGTTGGACAGAACACCGGGGAGCTGTTTTTT. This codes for CASSVGQNTGELFF. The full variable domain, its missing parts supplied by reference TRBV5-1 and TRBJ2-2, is KAGVTQTPRYLIKTRGQQVTLSCSPISGHRSVSWYQQTPGQGLQFLFEYFSETQRNKGNFPGRFSGRQFSNSRSEMNVSTLELGDSALYLCASSVGQNTGELFFGEGSRLTVL.

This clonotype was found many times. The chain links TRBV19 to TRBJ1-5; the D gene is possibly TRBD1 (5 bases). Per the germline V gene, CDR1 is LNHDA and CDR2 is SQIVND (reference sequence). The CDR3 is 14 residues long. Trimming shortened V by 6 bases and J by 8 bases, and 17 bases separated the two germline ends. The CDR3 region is CASRPGRDIKPQHF. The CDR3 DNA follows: TGTGCCAGTAGGCCCGGCAGGGATATCAAGCCCCAGCATTTT.

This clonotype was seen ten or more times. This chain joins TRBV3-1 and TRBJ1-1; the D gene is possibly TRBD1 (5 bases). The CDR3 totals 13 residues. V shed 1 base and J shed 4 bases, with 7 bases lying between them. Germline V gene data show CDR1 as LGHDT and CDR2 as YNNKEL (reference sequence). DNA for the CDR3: TGTGCCAGCAGCCAAGTGGGGCTCACTGAAGCTTTCTTT. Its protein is CASSQVGLTEAFF.

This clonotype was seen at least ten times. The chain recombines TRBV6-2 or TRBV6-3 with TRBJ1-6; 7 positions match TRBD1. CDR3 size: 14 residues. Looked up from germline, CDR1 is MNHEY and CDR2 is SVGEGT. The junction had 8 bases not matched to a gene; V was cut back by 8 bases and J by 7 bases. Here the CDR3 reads CASSTGRANSPLHF. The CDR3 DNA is TGTGCCAGCTCGACAGGGAGGGCGAATTCACCCCTCCACTTT.

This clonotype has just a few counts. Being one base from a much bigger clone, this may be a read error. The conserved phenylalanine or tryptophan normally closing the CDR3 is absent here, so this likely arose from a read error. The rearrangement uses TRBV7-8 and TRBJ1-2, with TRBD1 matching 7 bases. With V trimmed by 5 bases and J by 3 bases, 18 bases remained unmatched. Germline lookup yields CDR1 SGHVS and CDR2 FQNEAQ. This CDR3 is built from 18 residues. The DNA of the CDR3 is TGTGCCAGCAGCCCACGTTACGGGGGACAGCAATCATACTATGGCTACACCCTC. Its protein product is CASSPRYGGQQSYYGYTL.

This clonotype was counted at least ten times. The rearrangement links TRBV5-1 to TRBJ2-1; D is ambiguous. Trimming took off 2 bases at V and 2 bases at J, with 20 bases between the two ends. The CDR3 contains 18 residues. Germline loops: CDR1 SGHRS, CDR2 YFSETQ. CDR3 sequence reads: CASSLSRSELIPYNEQFF. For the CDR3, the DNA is TGCGCCAGCAGCTTATCCCGGTCTGAGCTGATCCCCTACAATGAGCAGTTCTTC.

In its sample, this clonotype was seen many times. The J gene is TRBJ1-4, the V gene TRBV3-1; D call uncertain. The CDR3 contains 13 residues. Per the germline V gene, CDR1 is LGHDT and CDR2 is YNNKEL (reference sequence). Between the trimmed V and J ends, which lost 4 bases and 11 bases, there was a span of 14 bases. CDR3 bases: TGTGCCAGCAGCCCGAGTCAGCGTTCTAAACTGTTTTTT. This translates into CASSPSQRSKLFF.

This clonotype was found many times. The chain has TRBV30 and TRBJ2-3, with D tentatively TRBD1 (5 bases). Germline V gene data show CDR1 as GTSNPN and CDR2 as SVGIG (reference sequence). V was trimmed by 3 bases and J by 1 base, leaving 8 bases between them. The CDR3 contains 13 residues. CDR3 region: CAWRFRGTDTQYF. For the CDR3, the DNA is TGTGCCTGGAGGTTCAGGGGCACAGATACGCAGTATTTT.

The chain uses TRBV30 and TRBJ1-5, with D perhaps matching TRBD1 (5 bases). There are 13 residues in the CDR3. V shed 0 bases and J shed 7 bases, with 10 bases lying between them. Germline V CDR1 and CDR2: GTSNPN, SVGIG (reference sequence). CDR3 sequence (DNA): TGTGCCTGGAGTGTAGGGGAAAGGCAGCCCCAGCATTTT. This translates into CAWSVGERQPQHF.

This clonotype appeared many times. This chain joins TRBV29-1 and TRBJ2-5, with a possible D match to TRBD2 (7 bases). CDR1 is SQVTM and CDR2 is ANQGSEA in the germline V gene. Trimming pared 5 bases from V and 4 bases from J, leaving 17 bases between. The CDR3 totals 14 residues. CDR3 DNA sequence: TGCAGCGTTAAGGGGGGGGCATCACTAGAGACCCAGTACTTC. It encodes CSVKGGASLETQYF.

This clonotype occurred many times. CDR3 bases: TGCAGCGTTGTAATCGGGATGGGCGGCGAGCAGTACTTC. Translation: CSVVIGMGGEQYF. The chain carries TRBV29-1 and TRBJ2-7; D might be TRBD2 (5 bases). CDR1 and CDR2 from the germline V gene are SQVTM and ANQGSEA. The CDR3 is 13 residues long. The V gene lost 4 bases and the J gene lost 6 bases, with 16 bases spanning the gap.

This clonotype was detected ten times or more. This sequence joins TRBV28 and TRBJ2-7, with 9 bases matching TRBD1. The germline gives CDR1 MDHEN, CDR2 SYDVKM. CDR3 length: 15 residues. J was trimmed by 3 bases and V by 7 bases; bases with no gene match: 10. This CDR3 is CASNKGTGWVYEQYF. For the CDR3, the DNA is TGTGCCAGCAATAAAGGGACAGGGTGGGTCTACGAGCAGTACTTC.

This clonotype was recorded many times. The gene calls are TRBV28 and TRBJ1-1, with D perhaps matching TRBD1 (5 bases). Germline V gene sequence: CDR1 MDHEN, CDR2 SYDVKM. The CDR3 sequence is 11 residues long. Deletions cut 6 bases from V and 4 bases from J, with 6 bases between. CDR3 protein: CASRGPTEAFF. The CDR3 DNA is TGTGCCAGCAGGGGACCCACTGAAGCTTTCTTT.

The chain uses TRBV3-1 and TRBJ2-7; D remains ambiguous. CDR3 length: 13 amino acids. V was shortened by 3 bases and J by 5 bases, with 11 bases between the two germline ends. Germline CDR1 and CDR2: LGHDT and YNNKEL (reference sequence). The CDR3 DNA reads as TGTGCCAGCAGCCAGGGTTTTCGGGACGAGCAGTACTTC. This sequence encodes CASSQGFRDEQYF.

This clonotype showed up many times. The CDR3 protein is CAWSPRQGLIYGYTF. CDR3 nucleotides: TGTGCCTGGAGTCCTCGACAGGGGCTTATCTATGGCTACACCTTC. V is TRBV30 and J is TRBJ1-2; 8 nucleotides line up with TRBD1. Germline CDR1 reads GTSNPN; CDR2 reads SVGIG (reference sequence). There are 15 residues in the CDR3. Trimming cost V 2 bases and J 4 bases; bases outside gene matches: 9.